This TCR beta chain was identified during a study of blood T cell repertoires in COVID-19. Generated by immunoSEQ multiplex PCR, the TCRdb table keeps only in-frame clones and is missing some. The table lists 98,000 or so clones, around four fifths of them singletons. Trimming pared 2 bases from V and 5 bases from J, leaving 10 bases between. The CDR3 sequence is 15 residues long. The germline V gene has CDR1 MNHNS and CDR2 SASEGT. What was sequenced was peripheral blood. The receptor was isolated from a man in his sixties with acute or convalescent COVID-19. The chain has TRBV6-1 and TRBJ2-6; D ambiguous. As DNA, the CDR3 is TGTGCCAGCAGTGAACGTGTCCCCCGGGCCAACGTCCTGACTTTC. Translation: CASSERVPRANVLTF.